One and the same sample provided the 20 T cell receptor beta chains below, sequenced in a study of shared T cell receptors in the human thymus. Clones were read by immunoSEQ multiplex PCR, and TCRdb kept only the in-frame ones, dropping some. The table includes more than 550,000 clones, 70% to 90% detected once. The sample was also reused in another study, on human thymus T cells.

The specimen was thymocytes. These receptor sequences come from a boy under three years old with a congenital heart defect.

Here the CDR3 DNA reads TGTGCCAGCAGTGTTCCCGGGACAGGGGAGGTGCAAGAGACCCAGTACTTC. Translated: CASSVPGTGEVQETQYF. This chain links TRBV2 with TRBJ2-5; TRBD1 agrees at 10 bases. With 4 bases clipped from V and 2 bases from J, the junction kept 10 bases outside the gene matches. The CDR3 contains 17 residues. CDR1 and CDR2 (germline): SNHLY, FYNNEI.

For the CDR3, the DNA is TGCGCCAGCAGCCAAGGACCGGGGACAGGGGGCGAAGGGCAGTACTTC. Amino acid sequence: CASSQGPGTGGEGQYF. The V call is TRBV4-1, the J call TRBJ2-7; 12 bases match TRBD1. Germline V lookup: CDR1 MGHRA, CDR2 YSYEKL. After removal of 1 base from V and 9 bases from J, the junction contained 10 bases not matched to a gene. There are 16 residues in the CDR3.

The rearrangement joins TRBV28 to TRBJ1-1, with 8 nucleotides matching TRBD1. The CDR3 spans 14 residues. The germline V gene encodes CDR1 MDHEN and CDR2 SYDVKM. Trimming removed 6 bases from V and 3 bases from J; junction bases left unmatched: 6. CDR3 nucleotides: TGTGCCAGCAGGCCTCAACAGGGGGACACTGAAGCTTTCTTT. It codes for CASRPQQGDTEAFF.

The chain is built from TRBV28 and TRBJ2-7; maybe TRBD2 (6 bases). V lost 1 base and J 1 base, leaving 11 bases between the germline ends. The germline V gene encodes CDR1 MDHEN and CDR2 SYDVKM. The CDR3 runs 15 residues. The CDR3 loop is CASSLSAGKSYEQYF. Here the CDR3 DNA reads TGTGCCAGCAGTTTATCGGCGGGGAAATCCTACGAGCAGTACTTC.

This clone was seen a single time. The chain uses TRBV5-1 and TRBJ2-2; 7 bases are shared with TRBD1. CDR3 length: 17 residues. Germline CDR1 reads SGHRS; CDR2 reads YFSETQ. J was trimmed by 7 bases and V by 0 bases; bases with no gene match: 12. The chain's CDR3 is CASSLDSDNQGDGELFF. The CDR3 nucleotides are TGCGCCAGCAGCTTGGACAGTGATAATCAGGGGGACGGGGAGCTGTTTTTT.

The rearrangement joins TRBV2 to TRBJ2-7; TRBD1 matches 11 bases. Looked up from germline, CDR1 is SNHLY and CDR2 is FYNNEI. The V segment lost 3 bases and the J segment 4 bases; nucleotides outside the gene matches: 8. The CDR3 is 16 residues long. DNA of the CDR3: TGTGCCAGCAGTGATAGGACAGGGGGCGTTTCGTACGAGCAGTACTTC. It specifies CASSDRTGGVSYEQYF.

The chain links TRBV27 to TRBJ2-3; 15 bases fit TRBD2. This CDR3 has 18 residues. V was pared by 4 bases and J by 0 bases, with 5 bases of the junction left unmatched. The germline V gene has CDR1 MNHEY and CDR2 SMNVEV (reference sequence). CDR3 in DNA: TGTGCCAGCAGTTCCTGGACTAGCGGGGGGGTTAGCACAGATACGCAGTATTTT. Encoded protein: CASSSWTSGGVSTDTQYF.

The CDR3 sequence is CASSPTVVYGYTF. The CDR3 bases are TGTGCCAGCAGTCCGACAGTTGTCTATGGCTACACCTTC. The genes are TRBV27 and TRBJ1-2; the D gene is possibly TRBD1 (5 bases). V lost 5 bases to trimming and J lost 4 bases, with 11 bases between them. The CDR3 spans 13 residues. Germline V gene sequence: CDR1 MNHEY, CDR2 SMNVEV (reference sequence).

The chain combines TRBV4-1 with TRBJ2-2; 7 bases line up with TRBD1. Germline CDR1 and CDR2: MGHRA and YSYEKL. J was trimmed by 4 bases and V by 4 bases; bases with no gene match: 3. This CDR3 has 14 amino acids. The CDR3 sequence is CASSPWDSTGELFF. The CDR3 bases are TGCGCCAGCAGCCCCTGGGACAGCACCGGGGAGCTGTTTTTT.

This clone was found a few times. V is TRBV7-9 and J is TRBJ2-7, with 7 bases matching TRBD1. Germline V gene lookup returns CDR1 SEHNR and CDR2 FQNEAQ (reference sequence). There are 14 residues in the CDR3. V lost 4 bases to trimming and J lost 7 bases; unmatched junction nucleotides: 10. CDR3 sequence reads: CASSSGQPPEEQYF. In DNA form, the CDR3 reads TGTGCCAGCAGCTCGGGACAGCCGCCTGAAGAGCAGTACTTC.

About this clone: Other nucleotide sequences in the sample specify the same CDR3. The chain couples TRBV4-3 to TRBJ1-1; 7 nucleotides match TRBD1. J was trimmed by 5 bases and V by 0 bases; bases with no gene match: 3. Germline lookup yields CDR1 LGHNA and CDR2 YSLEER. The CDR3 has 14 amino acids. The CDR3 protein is CASSQDRGRTEAFF. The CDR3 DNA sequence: TGCGCCAGCAGCCAAGACAGGGGGAGAACTGAAGCTTTCTTT.

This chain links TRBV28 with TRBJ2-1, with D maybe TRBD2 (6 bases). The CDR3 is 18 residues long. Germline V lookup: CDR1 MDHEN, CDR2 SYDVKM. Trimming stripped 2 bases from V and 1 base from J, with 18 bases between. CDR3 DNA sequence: TGTGCCAGCAGTTTAAGGGTAGGGCTAGCGTGGTCCTACAATGAGCAGTTCTTC. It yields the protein CASSLRVGLAWSYNEQFF.

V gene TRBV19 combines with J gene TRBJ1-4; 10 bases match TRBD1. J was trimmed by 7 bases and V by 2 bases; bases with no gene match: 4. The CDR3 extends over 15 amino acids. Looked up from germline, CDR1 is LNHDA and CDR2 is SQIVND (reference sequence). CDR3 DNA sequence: TGTGCCAGTAGTATAACGGGACAGGGGAGTGAAAAACTGTTTTTT. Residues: CASSITGQGSEKLFF.

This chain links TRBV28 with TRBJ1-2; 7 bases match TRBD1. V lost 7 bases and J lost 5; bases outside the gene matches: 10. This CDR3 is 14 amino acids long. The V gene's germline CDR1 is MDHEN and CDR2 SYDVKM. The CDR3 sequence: CASNPGTAAYGYTF. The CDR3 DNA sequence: TGTGCCAGCAATCCCGGGACAGCCGCGTATGGCTACACCTTC.

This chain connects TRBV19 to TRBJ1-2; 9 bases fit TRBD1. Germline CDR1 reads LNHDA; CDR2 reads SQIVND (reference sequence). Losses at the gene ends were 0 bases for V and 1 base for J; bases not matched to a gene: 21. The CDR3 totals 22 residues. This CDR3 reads CASSIEHTGGTANDNHNYGYTF. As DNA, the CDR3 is TGTGCCAGTAGTATAGAACACACAGGGGGCACCGCCAACGACAACCATAACTATGGCTACACCTTC.

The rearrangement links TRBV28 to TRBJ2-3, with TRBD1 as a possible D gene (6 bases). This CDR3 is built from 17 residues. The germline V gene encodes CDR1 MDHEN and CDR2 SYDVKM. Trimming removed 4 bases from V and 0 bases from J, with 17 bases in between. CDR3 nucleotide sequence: TGTGCCAGCAGTTATCATACAGGGTCATCCAGCACAGATACGCAGTATTTT. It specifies CASSYHTGSSSTDTQYF.

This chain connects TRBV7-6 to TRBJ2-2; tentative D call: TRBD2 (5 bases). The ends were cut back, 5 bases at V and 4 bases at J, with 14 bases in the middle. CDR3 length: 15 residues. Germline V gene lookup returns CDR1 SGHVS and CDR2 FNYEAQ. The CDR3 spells CASSASGVSTGELFF. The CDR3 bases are TGTGCCAGCAGCGCCTCCGGGGTGAGCACCGGGGAGCTGTTTTTT.

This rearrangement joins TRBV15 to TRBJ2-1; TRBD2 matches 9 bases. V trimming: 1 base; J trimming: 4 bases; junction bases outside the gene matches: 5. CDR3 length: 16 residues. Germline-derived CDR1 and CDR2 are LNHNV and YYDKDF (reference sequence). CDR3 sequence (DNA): TGTGCCACCAGCAGAGTACTAGCGGGCCCTTACAATGAGCAGTTCTTC. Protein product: CATSRVLAGPYNEQFF.

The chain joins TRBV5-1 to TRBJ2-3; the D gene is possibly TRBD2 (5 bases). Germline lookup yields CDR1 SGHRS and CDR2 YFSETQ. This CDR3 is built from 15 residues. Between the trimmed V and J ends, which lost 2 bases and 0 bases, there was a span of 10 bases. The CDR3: CASSFSDSSTDTQYF. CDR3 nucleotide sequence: TGCGCCAGCAGCTTTAGCGACTCTAGCACAGATACGCAGTATTTT.

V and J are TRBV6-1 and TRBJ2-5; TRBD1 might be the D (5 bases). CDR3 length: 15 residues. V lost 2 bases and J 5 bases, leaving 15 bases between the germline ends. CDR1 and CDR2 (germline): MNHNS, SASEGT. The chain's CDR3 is CASSERTFLGETQYF. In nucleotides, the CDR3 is TGTGCCAGCAGTGAAAGGACATTCCTCGGGGAGACCCAGTACTTC.